This TCR beta chain is drawn from a study of CD8+CD57+ T cells in acquired aplastic anemia. It was genomic DNA that served as the template for profiling TCR beta VDJ and CDR3. TCRdb passed the reads through MiXCR, listing each CDR3 protein once. The sample records about 270,000 distinct CDR3 sequences, roughly 82% being singletons. This clonotype was recorded once. Its target is unknown. The CDR3 is made up of 14 amino acids. Trimming removed 3 bases at V and 4 bases at J, with 13 bases between. From germline, CDR1 is SGHNT and CDR2 YENEEA. Findings and caveats of the study: Almost 30 sequences, all CD8+ CDR3, were shared between patients and controls.

Previously, flow cytometry had revealed CD8+CD57+ cell expansion in the patients chosen for sequencing. Severe acquired aplastic anemia was the diagnosis recorded for all patients. V gene TRBV11-3 combines with J gene TRBJ2-7, with D possibly being TRBD1 or TRBD2 (5 bases each). The TCR was taken from a human donor with aplastic anemia. Sequencing was carried out using sorted CD4+, CD8+, or CD8+CD57+ T cells (not recorded which) from PBMCs. The CDR3, as DNA: TGTGCCAGCAGCTTGGAGAGGGACGGATACGAGCAGTACTTC. Its protein is CASSLERDGYEQYF.